The 18 T cell receptor beta chains listed next were all sequenced from one sample in a study of tumor and adjacent non-tumor tissue in lung cancer. RNA was extracted from bulk tissue without any cell sorting. The library came from three nested PCR rounds adapted from ARM-PCR protocols. TCRdb itself ran the multiplex PCR reads through MiXCR, one entry per CDR3 protein. The table records over 110,000 distinct CDR3 sequences, approximately 70% of them present only once. The sample was lung tumor tissue. The receptor source for this set is a man aged 60-69 years with small cell lung cancer.

Concerning this clonotype: At one of its ends the junction is not consistent with the germline gene, which may arise from a read error. The V call is TRBV11-2, the J call TRBJ2-2; tentatively, D is TRBD2 (6 bases). CDR1 and CDR2 from the germline V gene are SGHAT and FQNNGV. The CDR3 covers 12 residues. This CDR3 is CPSSYDVRELFF. The CDR3 DNA reads as TGTCCCAGCAGCTATGACGTACGGGAGCTTTTTTTT.

About this clonotype itself: Relative to the germline gene, one junction end is altered; a read error may explain this. The V call is TRBV11-2, the J call TRBJ2-3, with D perhaps TRBD1 (5 bases). This CDR3 has 14 amino acids. The germline V gene encodes CDR1 SGHAT and CDR2 FQNNGV. Here the CDR3 DNA reads TGTGCCAGCAGCTTAGCGTGTGAGACAGATGCGCAGTATTTT. This translates into CASSLACETDAQYF.

Comment on this clonotype: Mismatch with germline at one junction end may stem from a read error. This chain connects TRBV6-5 to TRBJ2-7, with D unresolved. The CDR3 is 11 amino acids. Germline CDR1 is MNHEY and CDR2 is SVGAGI. The CDR3 nucleotides read TGTGCCAGCTTAAGGCAGTACGTGCAGTACTTC. Residues: CASLRQYVQYF.

This clonotype was recorded once. A clone one base away is much larger, so this may be a read error. This sequence joins TRBV4-2 and TRBJ2-3; a weak D match, TRBD1 (7 bases). Germline values: CDR1 LGHNA, CDR2 YNFKEQ. The CDR3 is 16 residues long. CDR3 loop: CASGQEGASGTDTQYF. In DNA form, the CDR3 reads TGTGCCAGCGGCCAAGAGGGGGCTAGCGGCACAGATACGCAGTATTTT.

V gene TRBV4-1 combines with J gene TRBJ2-3; TRBD2 matches at 7 bases. CDR3 size: 11 residues. J lost 14 bases, V lost 4 bases, and 6 bases had no gene match. Germline V CDR1 and CDR2: MGHRA, YSYEKL. CDR3 bases: TGCGCCAGCAGCCGGGACTACGAGCGGTATTTT. The encoded protein is CASSRDYERYF.

This clonotype appeared many times. V and J are TRBV11-2 and TRBJ2-1; D is possibly TRBD1 (6 bases). CDR1 is SGHAT, CDR2 FQNNGV, per germline. Trimming removed 1 base from V and 4 bases from J, with 11 bases in between. The CDR3 loop spans 15 amino acids. CDR3 region: CASSLGTEGYNEQFF. CDR3 nucleotides: TGTGCCAGCAGCTTAGGGACAGAAGGGTACAATGAGCAGTTCTTC.

This rearrangement joins TRBV6-1 to TRBJ1-5; D remains unclear. The CDR3 totals 14 residues. CDR1 and CDR2 (germline): MNHNS, SASEGT. V lost 7 bases, J lost 3 bases, and 13 bases lay in between. CDR3 amino acids: CASKDLQDNQPQHF. The DNA of the CDR3 is TGTGCCAGCAAAGACCTGCAGGACAATCAGCCCCAGCATTTT.

This chain uses TRBV24-1 with TRBJ2-1; 7 bases are shared with TRBD2. The CDR3 consists of 15 residues. Trimming cost V 4 bases and J 1 base; bases outside gene matches: 3. Germline CDR1 and CDR2: KGHDR and SFDVKD. CDR3 in amino acids: CATSEGGSSYNEQFF. The CDR3 DNA sequence: TGTGCCACCAGTGAGGGGGGGAGTTCCTACAATGAGCAGTTCTTC.

Remarks on this clonotype: This is likely a read error, given that the CDR3 carries no conserved phenylalanine or tryptophan at its end. No DNA is shown, since the ends of the CDR3 on it are uncertain; the CDR3 is the one TCRdb lists. The chain employs TRBV11-1 and TRBJ1-1; the table's D call TRBD1 went unverified against the DNA. CDR1 SGHAT and CDR2 FQDESV come from the germline V gene (reference sequence). The CDR3 is 13 residues long, ends included. The CDR3 here is CANSVTRGAEAFL.

The chain has TRBV29-1 and TRBJ2-3; D is possibly TRBD1 or TRBD2 (5 bases each). Germline values: CDR1 SQVTM, CDR2 ANQGSEA. Between the trimmed V and J ends, which lost 1 base and 15 bases, there was a span of 20 bases. This CDR3 has 13 residues. The CDR3 reads CSVEGGVPDTLYF. The CDR3 coding sequence is TGCAGCGTTGAAGGAGGGGTTCCAGATACGCTATATTTT.

Note on this clonotype: This clone may be a read error of a much larger clone one base away. The chain joins TRBV6-5 to TRBJ2-7; no clear D gene. Per the germline V gene, CDR1 is MNHEY and CDR2 is SVGAGI. Trimming cost V 4 bases and J 2 bases, with 12 bases left between them. The CDR3 spans 14 residues. CDR3 nucleotide sequence: TGTGCCAGCAGTTTGCAAGCGAACACCTACGAGCAGTACTTC. Translated, it gives CASSLQANTYEQYF.

This clonotype was picked up a small number of times. This chain links TRBV5-5 with TRBJ2-4; 7 bases align to TRBD2. The junction had 10 bases not matched to a gene; V was cut back by 3 bases and J by 4 bases. CDR3 length: 16 residues. In germline, CDR1 is SGHKS, CDR2 YYEKEE (reference sequence). In nucleotides, the CDR3 is TGTGCCAGCAGCTACCGGCCGGGAGCGGGAAAAAACATTCAGTACTTC. It is translated as CASSYRPGAGKNIQYF.

Concerning this clonotype: Since a much larger clone is just one base distant, this may be a read error. This sequence joins TRBV20-1 and TRBJ1-1, with D hard to call. Trimming removed 0 bases from V and 0 bases from J, with 17 bases in between. The CDR3 loop spans 17 amino acids. Per germline, CDR1 DFQATT and CDR2 SNEGSKA (reference sequence). CDR3 region: CSARDLRWVVMNTEAFF. The CDR3 bases are TGCAGTGCTAGAGATTTGCGCTGGGTCGTGATGAACACTGAAGCTTTCTTT.

This clonotype is labeled medium-sized. This chain uses TRBV11-2 with TRBJ2-5; D may be TRBD2 (6 bases). The ends were cut back, 4 bases at V and 4 bases at J, with 22 bases in the middle. CDR1 SGHAT and CDR2 FQNNGV come from the germline V gene. The CDR3 is made up of 17 amino acids. The CDR3 loop is CASSSGLGGAQGETQYF. CDR3 sequence (DNA): TGTGCCAGCAGCTCCGGGTTAGGAGGGGCGCAGGGAGAGACCCAGTACTTC.

Of note for this clonotype: No conserved phenylalanine or tryptophan is present at the end of the CDR3, so a read error is the likely explanation. The genes are TRBV11-2 and TRBJ2-1; possible D gene TRBD2, 6 bases. Germline values: CDR1 SGHAT, CDR2 FQNNGV. CDR3 size: 16 residues. CDR3 sequence reads: CTSSLPAGTSYNEQFI. In DNA form, the CDR3 reads TGTACCAGCAGCTTACCGGCGGGGACCTCCTACAATGAGCAGTTCATC.

The chain uses TRBV29-1 and TRBJ2-2; 8 positions agree with TRBD1. V shed 1 base, J shed 0 bases, and the junction held 4 bases outside the gene matches. The CDR3 has 16 residues. The germline V gene encodes CDR1 SQVTM and CDR2 ANQGSEA. CDR3 nucleotides: TGCAGCGTTGAAGGCAGGGGGCTTTCGAACACCGGGGAGCTGTTTTTT. It codes for CSVEGRGLSNTGELFF.

With regard to this clonotype: It is unclear where the CDR3 begins or ends on the DNA, so no DNA is shown, and the CDR3 is as TCRdb lists it. The chain couples TRBV11-2 to TRBJ1-1. Germline V gives CDR1 SGHAT, CDR2 FQNNGV. The CDR3 numbers 14 amino acids, ends counted. The CDR3 loop is CASRWVGSGTEAFF.

As concerns this clonotype: At one of its ends the junction is not consistent with the germline gene, which may arise from a read error. This chain links TRBV29-1 with TRBJ1-5, with TRBD1 matching 8 bases. Germline CDR1 SQVTM, CDR2 ANQGSEA. CDR3 length: 13 amino acids. DNA for the CDR3: TGCAGCGTTATTGGACAGGGAGGTCATCCCCAACATTTT. Protein product: CSVIGQGGHPQHF.